Shown below are 16 T cell receptor beta chains from a single sample sequenced in a study of cytomegalovirus exposure and HLA in healthy donors. PCR employed 60 Vbeta and 13 Jbeta primers. This table comes from immunoSEQ multiplex PCR, and its TCRdb copy is limited to in-frame clones, with some not included. The data hold approximately 190,000 clones, with 75% to 90% observed a single time. Sequenced: PBMCs. All receptors come from a boy aged 2 to 10 in good health and CMV-seronegative.

The chain is built from TRBV18 and TRBJ2-2; D gene unclear. The CDR3 is 15 amino acids. V was clipped by 1 base and J by 7 bases, with 13 bases between them. Germline CDR1 and CDR2: KGHSH and LQKENI. This CDR3 is CASSPRLSVGGELFF. The CDR3 DNA is TGTGCCAGCTCACCACGACTCTCAGTGGGCGGGGAGCTGTTTTTT. Using reference TRBV18 and TRBJ2-2 for the parts outside the CDR3, the full variable domain is NAGVMQNPRHLVRRRGQEARLRCSPMKGHSHVYWYRQLPEEGLKFMVYLQKENIIDESGMPKERFSAEFPKEGPSILRIQQVVRGDSAAYFCASSPRLSVGGELFFGEGSRLTVL.

The genes are TRBV6-1 and TRBJ1-1; 9 bases line up with TRBD1. The V gene's germline CDR1 is MNHNS and CDR2 SASEGT. Trimming removed 6 bases from V and 1 base from J; junction bases left unmatched: 3. The CDR3 consists of 14 residues. The CDR3 loop reads CASRGQGKNTEAFF. The CDR3 DNA sequence: TGTGCCAGCAGGGGACAGGGAAAGAACACTGAAGCTTTCTTT.

V and J are TRBV28 and TRBJ2-5; D might be TRBD1 (6 bases). Germline CDR1 is MDHEN and CDR2 is SYDVKM. CDR3 length: 15 residues. V shed 6 bases and J shed 5 bases, with 19 bases lying between them. CDR3 protein: CASSGIKQGVETQYF. DNA of the CDR3: TGTGCCAGCAGCGGAATTAAACAGGGCGTTGAGACCCAGTACTTC.

This chain links TRBV9 with TRBJ2-7; 12 nucleotides agree with TRBD1. The V and J ends lost 3 bases and 0 bases, in that order; junction bases with no gene match: 19. CDR1 is SGDLS and CDR2 is YYNGEE in the germline V gene. The CDR3 has 21 residues. The DNA for the CDR3 is TGTGCCAGCAGCGCCCGGGACAGGGGGCAGTTGGGCGCGCCGAGCTCCTACGAGCAGTACTTC. It specifies CASSARDRGQLGAPSSYEQYF.

The chain is built from TRBV7-2 and TRBJ1-1; a possible D gene is TRBD1 (6 bases). Looked up from germline, CDR1 is SGHTA and CDR2 is FQGNSA. V dropped 2 bases and J dropped 0 bases, with 10 bases sitting between them. The CDR3 spans 15 residues. This CDR3 is CASSLTTGLNTEAFF. The CDR3, as DNA: TGTGCCAGCAGCTTAACTACAGGGTTGAACACTGAAGCTTTCTTT.

To note about this clone: A junction end diverges from the germline sequence, so it may reflect a read error. Other DNA sequences in this specimen translate into the identical CDR3. The CDR3 DNA sequence: TGCGCCAGCAGCCCGGGGACTAGCGGGAGAGGCTACAATGAGCAGTTCTTC. Residues: CASSPGTSGRGYNEQFF. This chain connects TRBV7-7 to TRBJ2-1; 14 bases align to TRBD2. Looked up from germline, CDR1 is SSHAT and CDR2 is FNYEAQ (reference sequence). This CDR3 spans 17 amino acids.

CDR3 amino acids: CASRRGEGAFF. The CDR3 region has the DNA TGTGCCAGCAGGCGGGGGGAGGGAGCTTTCTTT. This rearrangement joins TRBV6-1 to TRBJ1-1; maybe TRBD1 (5 bases). The CDR3 runs to 11 residues. Trimming took 6 bases from V and 10 from J, leaving 12 bases between them. Germline CDR1 and CDR2: MNHNS and SASEGT.

The chain has TRBV29-1 and TRBJ1-1; D gene unclear. There are 13 residues in the CDR3. The V gene's germline CDR1 is SQVTM and CDR2 ANQGSEA. The V end lost 2 bases, the J end lost 0 bases, and 7 bases lay between the germline ends. CDR3 sequence (DNA): TGCAGCGTTGAACGCGTCTTGAACACTGAAGCTTTCTTT. Translating it yields CSVERVLNTEAFF. Supplemented by reference TRBV29-1 and TRBJ1-1, the full variable domain reads SAVISQKPSRDICQRGTSLTIQCQVDSQVTMMFWYRQQPGQSLTLIATANQGSEATYESGFVIDKFPISRPNLTFSTLTVSNMSPEDSSIYLCSVERVLNTEAFFGQGTRLTVV.

The rearrangement uses TRBV10-3 and TRBJ2-1; D gene uncertain. Germline V gene lookup returns CDR1 ENHRY and CDR2 SYGVKD. Trimming removed 8 bases at V and 9 bases at J, with 11 bases between. CDR3 length equals 11 residues. The CDR3 nucleotides read TGTGCCATCGGGCAGGTAGGTGAGCAGTTCTTC. Translation: CAIGQVGEQFF.

This chain connects TRBV2 to TRBJ1-1, with 11 bases fitting TRBD1. The CDR3 sequence is 14 residues long. The V gene end was trimmed by 11 bases and the J gene end by 7 bases; junction bases not matched to a gene: 12. Germline loops: CDR1 SNHLY, CDR2 FYNNEI. CDR3 residues: CALRAGQGAGEAFF. CDR3 sequence (DNA): TGTGCCTTAAGGGCCGGACAGGGGGCGGGTGAAGCTTTCTTT.

V gene TRBV7-6 combines with J gene TRBJ2-7, with TRBD2 identical over 8 bases. CDR1 SGHVS and CDR2 FNYEAQ come from the germline V gene. With V trimmed by 5 bases and J by 3 bases, 6 bases remained unmatched. The CDR3 has 14 residues. The CDR3, as DNA: TGTGCCAGCAGCCCCTCGGCGGGGGGCTACGAGCAGTACTTC. It encodes CASSPSAGGYEQYF.

This clone was recorded a few times. The rearrangement joins TRBV30 to TRBJ2-5; 11 bases line up with TRBD2. The trim removed 2 bases at V and 5 bases at J, leaving 4 bases unmatched. This CDR3 has 14 amino acids. Germline assignment: CDR1 GTSNPN and CDR2 SVGIG (reference sequence). This CDR3 is CAWSSGLAGETQYF. The CDR3 nucleotides are TGTGCCTGGAGTTCCGGACTAGCGGGTGAGACCCAGTACTTC.

This chain links TRBV2 with TRBJ2-6; 7 nucleotides match TRBD1. The CDR3 contains 17 residues. The germline gives CDR1 SNHLY, CDR2 FYNNEI. The trim removed 7 bases at V and 0 bases at J, leaving 9 bases unmatched. The CDR3 sequence: CASTRTGTHSGANVLTF. The DNA for the CDR3 is TGTGCCAGCACTAGGACAGGAACCCACTCTGGGGCCAACGTCCTGACTTTC. The entire variable domain, with the rest obtained from reference TRBV2 and TRBJ2-6, is as follows: EPEVTQTPSHQVTQMGQEVILRCVPISNHLYFYWYRQILGQKVEFLVSFYNNEISEKSEIFDDQFSVERPDGSNFTLKIRSTKLEDSAMYFCASTRTGTHSGANVLTFGAGSRLTVL.

This clone has just one count. The chain carries TRBV7-6 and TRBJ2-2; D possibly corresponds to TRBD1 (6 bases). The ends were cut back, 5 bases at V and 3 bases at J, with 10 bases in the middle. Germline CDR1 SGHVS, CDR2 FNYEAQ. The CDR3 totals 14 residues. The CDR3 spells CASSHSGDTGELFF. CDR3 sequence (DNA): TGTGCCAGCAGCCACTCAGGGGACACCGGGGAGCTGTTTTTT. Using reference TRBV7-6 and TRBJ2-2 for the parts outside the CDR3, the full variable domain is GAGVSQSPRYKVTKRGQDVALRCDPISGHVSLYWYRQALGQGPEFLTYFNYEAQQDKSGLPNDRFSAERPEGSISTLTIQRTEQRDSAMYRCASSHSGDTGELFFGEGSRLTVL.

The rearrangement joins TRBV5-5 to TRBJ2-2; possible D gene TRBD1, 6 bases. Trimming took off 4 bases at V and 7 bases at J, with 23 bases between the two ends. Germline loops: CDR1 SGHKS, CDR2 YYEKEE (reference sequence). The CDR3 totals 17 residues. CDR3: CASSQFGQQNLLGELFF. The CDR3 bases are TGTGCCAGCAGCCAATTTGGACAGCAAAATCTACTCGGGGAGCTGTTTTTT.

The chain joins TRBV7-3 to TRBJ1-2; TRBD1 aligns across 7 bases. The CDR3 extends over 14 amino acids. The V gene end was trimmed by 5 bases and the J gene end by 5 bases; junction bases not matched to a gene: 8. Germline CDR1 and CDR2: SGHTA and FQGTGA. The DNA of the CDR3 is TGTGCCAGCAGCCCGGCGGACAGGCGATATGGCTACACCTTC. Protein: CASSPADRRYGYTF.